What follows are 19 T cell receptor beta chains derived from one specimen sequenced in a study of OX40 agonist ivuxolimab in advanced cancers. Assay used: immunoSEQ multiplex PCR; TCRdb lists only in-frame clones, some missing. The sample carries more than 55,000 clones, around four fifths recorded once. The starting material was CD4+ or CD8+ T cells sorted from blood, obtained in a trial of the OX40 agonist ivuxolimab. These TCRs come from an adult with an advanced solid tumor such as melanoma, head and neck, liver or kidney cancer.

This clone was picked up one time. CDR3 in amino acids: CASSQDPNGNTIYF. DNA for the CDR3: TGCGCCAGCAGCCAGGACCCTAACGGAAACACCATATATTTT. The chain links TRBV4-1 to TRBJ1-3; D remains unclear. Germline-derived CDR1 and CDR2 are MGHRA and YSYEKL. The CDR3 sequence is 14 residues long. V lost 3 bases and J 4 bases, leaving 10 bases between the germline ends.

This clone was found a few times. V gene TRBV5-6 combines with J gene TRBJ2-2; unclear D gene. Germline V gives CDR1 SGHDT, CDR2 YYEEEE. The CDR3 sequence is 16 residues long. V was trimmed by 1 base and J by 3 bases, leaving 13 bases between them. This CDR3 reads CASSLRVGKDTGELFF. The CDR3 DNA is TGTGCCAGCAGCTTGAGAGTAGGGAAGGACACCGGGGAGCTGTTTTTT.

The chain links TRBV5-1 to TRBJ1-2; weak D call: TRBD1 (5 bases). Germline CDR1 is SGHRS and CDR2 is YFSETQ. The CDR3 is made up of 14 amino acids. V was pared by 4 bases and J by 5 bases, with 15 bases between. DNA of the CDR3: TGCGCCAGCAGCCCTGGGGCGGATCCTTATGGCTACACCTTC. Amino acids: CASSPGADPYGYTF.

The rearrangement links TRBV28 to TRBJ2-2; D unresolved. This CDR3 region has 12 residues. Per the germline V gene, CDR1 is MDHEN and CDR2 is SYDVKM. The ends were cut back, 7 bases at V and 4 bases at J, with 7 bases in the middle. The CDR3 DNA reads TGTGCCAGCACCCCGGGCACCGGGGAGCTGTTTTTT. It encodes CASTPGTGELFF.

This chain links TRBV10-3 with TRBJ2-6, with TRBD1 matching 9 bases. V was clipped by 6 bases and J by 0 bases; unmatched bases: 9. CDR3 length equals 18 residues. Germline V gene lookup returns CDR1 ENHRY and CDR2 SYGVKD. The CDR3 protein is CAISPGTGKASGANVLTF. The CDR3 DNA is TGTGCCATCAGCCCCGGGACAGGGAAAGCCTCTGGGGCCAACGTCCTGACTTTC.

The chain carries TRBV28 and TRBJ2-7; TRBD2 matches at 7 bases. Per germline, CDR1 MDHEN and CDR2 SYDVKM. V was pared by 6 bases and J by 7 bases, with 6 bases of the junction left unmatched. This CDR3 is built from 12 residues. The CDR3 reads CASSGGMGEQYF. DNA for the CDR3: TGTGCCAGCAGCGGGGGGATGGGGGAGCAGTACTTC.

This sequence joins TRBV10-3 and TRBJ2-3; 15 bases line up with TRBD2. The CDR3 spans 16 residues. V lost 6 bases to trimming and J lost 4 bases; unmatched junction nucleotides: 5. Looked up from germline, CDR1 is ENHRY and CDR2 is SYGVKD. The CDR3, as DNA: TGTGCCATCAGGAGGACTAGCGGGGGGGACCCAGATACGCAGTATTTT. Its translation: CAIRRTSGGDPDTQYF.

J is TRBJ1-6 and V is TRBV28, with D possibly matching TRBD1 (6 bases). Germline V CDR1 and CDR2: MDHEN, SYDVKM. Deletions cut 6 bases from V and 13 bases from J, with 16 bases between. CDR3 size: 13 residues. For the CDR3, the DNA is TGTGCCAGCAGCTCCGCACAGGGAGCGCCCCTCCACTTT. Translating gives CASSSAQGAPLHF. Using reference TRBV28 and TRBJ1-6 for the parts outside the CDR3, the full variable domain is DVKVTQSSRYLVKRTGEKVFLECVQDMDHENMFWYRQDPGLGLRLIYFSYDVKMKEKGDIPEGYSVSREKKERFSLILESASTNQTSMYLCASSSAQGAPLHFGNGTRLTVT.

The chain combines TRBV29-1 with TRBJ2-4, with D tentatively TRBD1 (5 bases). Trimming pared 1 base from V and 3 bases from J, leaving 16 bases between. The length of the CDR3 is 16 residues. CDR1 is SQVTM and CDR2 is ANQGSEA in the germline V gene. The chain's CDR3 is CSVEGIRVRGKNIQYF. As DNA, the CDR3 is TGCAGCGTTGAAGGGATTAGGGTAAGGGGCAAAAACATTCAGTACTTC.

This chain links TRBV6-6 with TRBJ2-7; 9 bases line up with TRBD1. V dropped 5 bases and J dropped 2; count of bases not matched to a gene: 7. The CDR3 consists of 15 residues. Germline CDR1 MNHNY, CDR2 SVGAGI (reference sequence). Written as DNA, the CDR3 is TGTGCCAGCAGTGCCCCCCGACAGGGGGCCTACGAGCAGTACTTC. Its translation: CASSAPRQGAYEQYF.

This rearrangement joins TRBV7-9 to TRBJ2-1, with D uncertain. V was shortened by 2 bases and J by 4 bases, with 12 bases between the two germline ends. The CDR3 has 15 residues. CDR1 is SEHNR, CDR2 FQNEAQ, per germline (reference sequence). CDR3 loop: CASSLPLVEYNEQFF. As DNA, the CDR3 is TGTGCCAGCAGCTTACCGTTGGTGGAGTACAATGAGCAGTTCTTC.

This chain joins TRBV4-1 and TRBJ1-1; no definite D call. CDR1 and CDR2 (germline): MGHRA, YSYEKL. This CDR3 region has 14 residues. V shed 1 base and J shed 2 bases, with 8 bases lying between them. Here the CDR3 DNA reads TGCGCCAGCAGCCAAGGAGTCACCAACACTGAAGCTTTCTTT. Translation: CASSQGVTNTEAFF.

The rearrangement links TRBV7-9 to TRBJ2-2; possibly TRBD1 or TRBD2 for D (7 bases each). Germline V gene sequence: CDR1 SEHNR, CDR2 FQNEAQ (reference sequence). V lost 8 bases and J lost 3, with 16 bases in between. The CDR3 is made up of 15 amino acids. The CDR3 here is CASSLAGGDTGELFF. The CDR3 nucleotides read TGTGCCAGCTCCCTGGCAGGGGGGGACACCGGGGAGCTGTTTTTT.

Written as DNA, the CDR3 is TGTGCCAGTAGTACCTCCGGGGCCGGTAAAGGCTACACCTTC. As protein: CASSTSGAGKGYTF. This chain connects TRBV19 to TRBJ1-2, with a possible D match to TRBD1 (5 bases). V was pared by 4 bases and J by 8 bases, with 17 bases between. The germline gives CDR1 LNHDA, CDR2 SQIVND (reference sequence). The CDR3 sequence is 14 residues long. Supplemented by reference TRBV19 and TRBJ1-2, the full variable domain reads DGGITQSPKYLFRKEGQNVTLSCEQNLNHDAMYWYRQDPGQGLRLIYYSQIVNDFQKGDIAEGYSVSREKKESFPLTVTSAQKNPTAFYLCASSTSGAGKGYTFGSGTRLTVV.

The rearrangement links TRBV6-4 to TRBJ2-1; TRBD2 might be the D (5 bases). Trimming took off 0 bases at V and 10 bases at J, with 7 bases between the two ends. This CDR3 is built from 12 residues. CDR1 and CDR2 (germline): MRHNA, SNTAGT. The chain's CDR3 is CASSDSRAEQFF. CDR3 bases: TGTGCCAGCAGTGACTCGAGGGCAGAGCAGTTCTTC.

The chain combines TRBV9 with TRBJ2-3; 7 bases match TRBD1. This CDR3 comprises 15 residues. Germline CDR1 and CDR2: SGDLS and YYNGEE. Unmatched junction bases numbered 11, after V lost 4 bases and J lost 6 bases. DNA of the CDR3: TGTGCCAGCAGCTTCCGACAGGGTAGTTCGGATACGCAGTATTTT. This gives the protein CASSFRQGSSDTQYF.

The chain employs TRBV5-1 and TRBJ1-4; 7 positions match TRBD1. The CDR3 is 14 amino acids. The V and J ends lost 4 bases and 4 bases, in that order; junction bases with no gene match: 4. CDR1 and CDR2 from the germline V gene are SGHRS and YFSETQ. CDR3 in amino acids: CASSLGGYNEKLFF. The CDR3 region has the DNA TGCGCCAGCAGCCTAGGGGGCTATAATGAAAAACTGTTTTTT. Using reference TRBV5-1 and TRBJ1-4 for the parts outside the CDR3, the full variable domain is KAGVTQTPRYLIKTRGQQVTLSCSPISGHRSVSWYQQTPGQGLQFLFEYFSETQRNKGNFPGRFSGRQFSNSRSEMNVSTLELGDSALYLCASSLGGYNEKLFFGSGTQLSVL.

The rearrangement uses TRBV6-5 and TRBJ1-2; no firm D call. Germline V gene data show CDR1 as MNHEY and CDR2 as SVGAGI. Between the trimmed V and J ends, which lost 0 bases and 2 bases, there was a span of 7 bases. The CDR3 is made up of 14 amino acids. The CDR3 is CASSYSRGNYGYTF. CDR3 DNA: TGTGCCAGCAGTTACTCGAGAGGAAACTATGGCTACACCTTC.

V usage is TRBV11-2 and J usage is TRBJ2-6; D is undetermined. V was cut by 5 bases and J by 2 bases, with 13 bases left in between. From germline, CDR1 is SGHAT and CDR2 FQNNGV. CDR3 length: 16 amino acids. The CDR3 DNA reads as TGTGCCAGCAGCAGCGAGCTCCGCCCTGGGGCCAACGTCCTGACTTTC. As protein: CASSSELRPGANVLTF.